This T cell receptor delta chain was recorded in a study of Vδ1+ human thymocytes (dated by TCRdb to the late 2010s). Turning to the overall study: As a data resource, the study described the mRNA-level TRG and TRD CDR3 repertoires found in highly purified Vdelta1+ thymocytes taken from young children. Validation of the multiplex-based CDR3 amplicon strategy against 5'RACE-based CDR3 amplicon generation methods had been performed previously.

Thymic samples were depleted of alphabeta T cells, then CD3+ TCRVdelta1+ TCRVdelta2- thymocytes were FACS-sorted. Sorted Vdelta1+ thymocyte purity ranged from roughly 98% to 99.6%. Thymic specimens came from 8 or 9 paediatric patients undergoing corrective cardiac surgery, aged from roughly 5 days to 15 months. The thymic tissue was dispersed, and mononuclear cells were isolated using a Histopaque-1077 density gradient. Staining used anti-TCRVdelta1 clone TS8.2, anti-TCRVdelta2 clone B6, anti-CD3 clone HIT3a and anti-TCRalphabeta clone IP26 antibodies. A note on this clone: There is no known antigen for this receptor. No much larger clone is present one base from it, and per-base qualities are unavailable.

What the study reported, not specific to this receptor: In contrast to oligoclonal peripheral blood repertoires, thymic TRG and TRD repertoires appeared to be highly polyclonal with Gaussian CDR3 length distributions. Donors shared many TRG clonotypes (up to roughly 6.9x10^3), but TRD repertoires were essentially private, with at most 130 shared. Donors did not cluster by age or sex, so the analyses were not stratified by age or sex. Because unexpected Vdelta2 sequences could lead to misinterpretation of bulk repertoire data, the authors recommended using highly purified populations and validating at the single-cell level. Even though sort purity was high, around 20% of thymic TRD sequences were Vdelta2 (and few were Vdelta3), which was not the case for the peripheral blood Vdelta1+ controls.

Unmatched junction bases come to 19, with V trimmed by 1 base and J by 0 bases. The germline V gene specifies TSWWSYY as CDR1 and QGS as CDR2. Including the terminal cysteine and phenylalanine, the CDR3 comprises 21 residues. Just the 63-base CDR3 DNA is kept, in frame starting at base 1. RNA extraction was performed with the RNeasy mini kit, and reverse transcription was done with Superscript III. To generate the CDR3 amplicons, a multiplex PCR was run using pooled V-gene forward primers together with a constant-region reverse primer that carried Illumina adaptor overhangs. Amplicons were gel-purified, then indexed with Nextera index primers over approximately 8 extra PCR cycles and purified with AMPure XP beads. The libraries were sequenced on an Illumina MiSeq using paired-end 250 bp reads, dual indexing and an approximately 19% PhiX spike-in. As for the original processing: FastQC was used to quality check the reads, while ea-utils fastq-join merged the TRG read pairs. Annotation of sequences was performed with IMGT/HighV-QUEST, only productive sequences with unambiguous V-gene assignment were retained, and clonotypes were defined by identical CDR3 sequence. VDJtools 1.1.1, tcR 2.2.3, Treemap and vegan Shannon diversity in R 3.4.4 were used for downstream analysis. Clonotypes were called again by TCRdb from the public reads via CATT, and duplicate nucleotide sequences were then merged into one entry. TCRdb, not the original authors, processed these V and J calls. The sample has 80,000 or so delta-chain clones on record, about 35% of them singletons. Roughly 0.25% of the sample is in the top ten clones.

Source material: Vdelta1+ gamma-delta thymocytes from the thymus. The cell subset or site label, read with the paper, signifies: FACS-sorted CD3+ TCRalphabeta- TCRVdelta1+ TCRVdelta2- thymocytes. This chain is built from TRDV1 and TRDJ1, and 8 bases in between align with TRDD3. This sequence was found in a boy under two years old who had congenital heart surgery. The CDR3 reads as follows: CALGEHYTREGDKTHTDKLIF. The sequence in DNA is TGTGCTCTTGGGGAACATTACACGCGTGAGGGGGATAAGACCCACACCGATAAACTCATCTTT.